This record looks at one T cell receptor (beta chain) sequence and its context. Method: immunoSEQ multiplex PCR; TCRdb's copy keeps in-frame clones and lacks some. The data show over 30,000 clones, about 85% seen once. The sample originates from a study of OX40 agonist ivuxolimab in advanced cancers. Looked up from germline, CDR1 is SGHAT and CDR2 is FQNNGV. The CDR3 spans 14 residues. The ends lost 5 bases at V and 8 bases at J; junction bases unmatched: 11. The sequence derives from an adult with an advanced solid tumor such as melanoma, head and neck, liver or kidney cancer. The sequenced sample was CD4+ or CD8+ T cells sorted from blood, obtained in a trial of the OX40 agonist ivuxolimab. V gene TRBV11-2 combines with J gene TRBJ1-2; 7 nucleotides agree with TRBD1. This CDR3 is CASSKQTGAWGYTF. In DNA form, the CDR3 reads TGTGCCAGCAGCAAACAAACAGGGGCCTGGGGCTACACCTTC.